This paragraph covers one T cell receptor beta chain sequence. Its matching antigen is unknown. Primers included in the PCR were 60 Vbeta and 13 Jbeta primers. Sequencing used immunoSEQ multiplex PCR; TCRdb keeps in-frame clones, though not all of them. The sample has more than 200,000 clones; about 79% are singletons. Donors counted as nominally healthy when sampled, yet unrecorded immune exposures were likely. These data come from a study of cytomegalovirus exposure and HLA in healthy donors. Overall study results and limits: Some 17,000 TCR beta sequences were associated with HLA alleles at 0.05 false discovery rate in a later analysis.

The CDR3 sequence is 14 residues long. Germline V gene data show CDR1 as MNHEY and CDR2 as SMNVEV (reference sequence). With 6 bases removed from V and 2 bases from J, the gap between germline ends came to 14 bases. This clonotype originated in a man aged 18-30 years in good health and CMV-seronegative. The chain uses TRBV27 and TRBJ2-7, with D possibly TRBD1 on 6 matching bases. The sequenced sample was PBMCs. CDR3 residues: CASSLTGSPYEQYF. DNA of the CDR3: TGTGCCAGCAGCCTCACAGGGTCCCCCTACGAGCAGTACTTC.